This T cell receptor beta chain comes out of a study of metastatic and nonmetastatic thyroid tumors (dated by TCRdb to about 2020). Background on the whole study: For patients with malignant and with benign thyroid disease, the researchers compared repertoires between peripheral blood samples and tumor or nodule tissue samples.

On the study overall, not on this receptor specifically: In both blood and tumor samples, malignant tumors were reported to have significantly higher TCR beta diversity than benign nodules.

The V and J ends are trimmed by 0 bases and 5 bases, leaving 20 bases between them. The germline V gene encodes CDR1 SGHAT and CDR2 FQNNGV. Including cysteine and phenylalanine, the CDR3 has 17 amino acids. Only CDR3 DNA remains: 51 bases, in frame from the first base. No treatment had been received by any patient before thyroid surgery. Using T-cell receptor beta sequencing, the researchers looked back retrospectively at clinical samples from patients, gathered between about 2012 and 2019. Library method: PCR. Sequenced on an Illumina HiSeq 4000. High-throughput sequencing was used to profile the TCR beta-chain CDR3 region of every patient. The original pipeline was this. Drawing on CDR3 differences between clinicopathological groups, the researchers built a classifier meant to tell apart patients with distant-metastatic papillary thyroid cancer. Repertoire diversity was assessed with the Shannon index, and tumor-blood repertoire similarity with the Morisita-Horn index. TCRdb trimmed the raw reads at Q25, called clones with MiXCR and kept productive beta chains. The V and J calls shown here were made by TCRdb, not taken from the authors' results. This sample gives 20,000 to 25,000 clones in total; roughly 20% of them show up just once. Together, the top ten hold 25% to 35% of the sample.

Only one count was recorded for this clone. The target of this receptor is not known. Per-nucleotide qualities are absent, and no much larger clonotype sits a single base away. Just one read gives weak support. This clonotype was sampled from a female donor with papillary thyroid cancer or a benign thyroid nodule (not recorded which). Some clones in this sample may be carry-over from other donors' samples. Sequences were obtained from blood. The receptor chain draws on TRBV11-2 and TRBJ2-7; the D gene cannot be named for sure. The nucleotide sequence reads TGTGCCAGCAGCTTAGATCCTGGCAGATTGGCACCCAACGAGCAGTACTTC. It specifies CASSLDPGRLAPNEQYF.